The subject of this entry is one T cell receptor (beta chain). No antigen is known for it. The missing conserved phenylalanine or tryptophan at the end of this CDR3 makes a read error likely. This sample is part of a study of cytomegalovirus exposure and HLA in healthy donors. Researchers ran the PCR with 60 Vbeta and 13 Jbeta primers. Repertoires were generated with immunoSEQ multiplex PCR, while TCRdb's copy carries only in-frame clones and drops some. The sample records roughly 260,000 clones, approximately 85% being singletons. CDR1 and CDR2 (germline): MNHEY, SVGAGI. The germline V and J ends were trimmed by 7 bases and 0 bases, with 16 bases remaining between them. This CDR3 comprises 15 residues. Study-wide findings and caveats: The authors enumerated over 150 TCR beta chains as linked to cytomegalovirus. Per a prior analysis, the majority of TCR beta V segments were productive roughly 90% or roughly 30% of the time.

This sequence originates from a woman in her thirties or forties in good health and CMV-seropositive. This chain links TRBV6-5 with TRBJ2-7, with D possibly TRBD2 on 5 matching bases. The sample comprised PBMCs. This CDR3 reads CASNDGSQNSYEQYS. The CDR3 DNA follows: TGTGCCAGCAATGATGGGAGCCAGAACTCCTACGAGCAGTACTCC.